This T cell receptor (beta chain) was identified in a study of vaccination and CD4 T cells after COVID-19. Treatment reported: 10-day PBMC culture with coronavirus spike peptide pools or control peptides (ViraFEST assay). As regards this clonotype: Its antigen is unknown.

Sequenced with the Oncomine TCR Beta short-read assay was DNA taken from cultured CD4+ T cells. One entry per CDR3 protein results from TCRdb running MiXCR on the PCR reads. The data show around 9,700 distinct CDR3 sequences, with about 25% seen just once and 24% held by the top ten. Between the trimmed V and J ends, which lost 8 bases and 1 base, there was a span of 23 bases. This CDR3 is 17 amino acids long. The germline V gene has CDR1 WNHNN and CDR2 SYGVQD (reference sequence). The sequence was obtained from a human donor who had recovered from COVID-19. Source: CD4+ T cells from blood, cultured in vitro, taken after SARS-CoV-2 vaccination. The genes are TRBV10-1 and TRBJ2-5, with D possibly being TRBD1 (6 bases). The CDR3 here is CASGDPPPGHLQETQYF. DNA of the CDR3: TGCGCCAGCGGAGATCCCCCGCCGGGACACCTCCAAGAGACCCAGTACTTC.